A single sample gave rise to the 14 T cell receptor beta chains below, sequenced in a study of T-cell memory formation after mild COVID-19. TCRdb reprocessed the 5' RACE reads with MiXCR, giving one entry per CDR3 protein. The sample holds some 180,000 distinct CDR3 sequences; roughly 18% are singletons and the top ten take roughly 3.9%. Specimen: PBMCs or a T cell subset sorted from them (not recorded which). The source is a man younger than 30 who had mild COVID-19 (a few samples of this study predate the infection). Cell type and time point are not known.

V and J are TRBV24-1 and TRBJ2-2; D is undetermined. The CDR3 is made up of 14 amino acids. V was cut by 9 bases and J by 0 bases, with 10 bases left in between. From germline, CDR1 is KGHDR and CDR2 SFDVKD. The CDR3 DNA is TGTGCCACCGGCGTCCAGGCGAACACCGGGGAGCTGTTTTTT. Its translation: CATGVQANTGELFF.

This clonotype has more than one count but fewer than ten. The genes are TRBV12-5 and TRBJ2-2; TRBD1 is a possible D gene (6 bases). The CDR3 contains 13 residues. The germline V gene has CDR1 LGHNT and CDR2 FRNRAP. Between the trimmed V and J ends, which lost 7 bases and 2 bases, there was a span of 8 bases. DNA for the CDR3: TGTGCTAGTGCCGGGACAAACACCGGGGAGCTGTTTTTT. Translating gives CASAGTNTGELFF.

Only a few counts were recorded for this clonotype. The chain has TRBV6-5 and TRBJ1-1; D is unresolved. Trimming stripped 5 bases from V and 5 bases from J, with 21 bases between. Germline V gene data show CDR1 as MNHEY and CDR2 as SVGAGI. The CDR3 has 16 residues. The CDR3 nucleotides read TGTGCCAGCAGTCCGACCTTCCGGGAGAGAAGGACTGAAGCTTTCTTT. Protein sequence: CASSPTFRERRTEAFF.

The rearrangement links TRBV6-4 to TRBJ2-3, with no clear D. This CDR3 spans 13 amino acids. CDR1 and CDR2 (germline): MRHNA, SNTAGT. V was cut by 2 bases and J by 4 bases, with 7 bases left in between. The CDR3 DNA follows: TGTGCCAGCAGTGACAGGGATGCAGATACGCAGTATTTT. Translation gives CASSDRDADTQYF.

In nucleotides, the CDR3 is TGCAGTGCCAGACTAGCGGATAGCACAGATACGCAGTATTTT. Protein sequence: CSARLADSTDTQYF. V usage is TRBV20-1 and J usage is TRBJ2-3, with 9 bases that match TRBD2. With 6 bases clipped from V and 0 bases from J, the junction kept 4 bases outside the gene matches. CDR1 DFQATT and CDR2 SNEGSKA come from the germline V gene (reference sequence). The length of the CDR3 is 14 residues.

This clonotype showed up just a few times. V usage is TRBV7-9 and J usage is TRBJ2-3, with 13 bases identical to TRBD2. Germline trimming cut 7 bases from V and 6 bases from J; bases unmatched to any gene: 7. The CDR3 has 15 residues. From germline, CDR1 is SEHNR and CDR2 FQNEAQ (reference sequence). The CDR3 DNA sequence: TGTGCCAGCACCCAACTAGCGGGGGGGCCCGATACGCAGTATTTT. It codes for CASTQLAGGPDTQYF.

This clonotype was counted a few times. V usage is TRBV28 and J usage is TRBJ2-1, with 12 bases matching TRBD2. The CDR3 spans 16 residues. V lost 4 bases to trimming and J lost 5 bases; unmatched junction nucleotides: 6. CDR1 and CDR2 from the germline V gene are MDHEN and SYDVKM. CDR3 DNA: TGTGCCAGCAGTTCCCCTGGACTAGCGGGGAACAATGAGCAGTTCTTC. Amino acid sequence: CASSSPGLAGNNEQFF.

This clonotype was seen a few times. The V call is TRBV7-9, the J call TRBJ2-2, with 9 bases identical to TRBD1. In germline, CDR1 is SEHNR, CDR2 FQNEAQ (reference sequence). V trimming: 7 bases; J trimming: 2 bases; junction bases outside the gene matches: 5. The CDR3 has 15 residues. The CDR3 DNA sequence: TGTGCCAGCACCTTGGGACAGGGAAACACCGGGGAGCTGTTTTTT. This codes for CASTLGQGNTGELFF.

The rearrangement uses TRBV4-1 and TRBJ1-1, with a weak D call TRBD1 (6 bases). Trimming removed 4 bases at V and 5 bases at J, with 17 bases between. This CDR3 comprises 15 residues. CDR1 is MGHRA, CDR2 YSYEKL, per germline. The CDR3 protein is CASSPPTGSGTEAFF. The CDR3 coding sequence is TGCGCCAGCAGCCCCCCGACAGGCTCGGGGACTGAAGCTTTCTTT.

The rearrangement uses TRBV5-1 and TRBJ1-4; the match to TRBD1 covers 7 bases. This CDR3 spans 13 amino acids. Germline V gene lookup returns CDR1 SGHRS and CDR2 YFSETQ. V lost 0 bases, J lost 12 bases, and 5 bases stayed unmatched. The CDR3 region has the DNA TGCGCCAGCAGCTTGGGACAGGGCGGGGAACTGTTTTTT. It codes for CASSLGQGGELFF.

This chain connects TRBV5-4 to TRBJ2-7, with D perhaps being TRBD1 or TRBD2 (5 bases each). The V end lost 4 bases, the J end lost 7 bases, and 15 bases lay between the germline ends. The V gene's germline CDR1 is SGHNT and CDR2 YYREEE (reference sequence). The CDR3 runs 13 residues. CDR3 DNA sequence: TGTGCCAGCAGCGGGGCAGAGGGTGGGGAGCAGTACGTC. This encodes CASSGAEGGEQYV.

In its sample, this clonotype was seen a few times. The chain recombines TRBV12-5 with TRBJ2-3; D unclear. V was clipped by 3 bases and J by 5 bases, with 6 bases between them. Germline CDR1 LGHNT, CDR2 FRNRAP. The CDR3 is 12 residues long. The CDR3 is CASGFQRDTQYF. CDR3 nucleotide sequence: TGTGCTAGTGGTTTTCAACGAGATACGCAGTATTTT.

The sample holds a few counts of this clonotype. V and J are TRBV7-9 and TRBJ1-1, with a tentative D call TRBD1 (5 bases). V lost 5 bases and J lost 3, with 22 bases in between. The germline CDR1 and CDR2 sequences are SEHNR and FQNEAQ (reference sequence). This CDR3 has 17 residues. Written as DNA, the CDR3 is TGTGCCAGCAGCCCCGGGACCTCGGGCCTACTATACACTGAAGCTTTCTTT. This codes for CASSPGTSGLLYTEAFF.

The V and J genes are TRBV20-1 and TRBJ1-3, with no clear D. CDR3 length: 12 residues. Germline-derived CDR1 and CDR2 are DFQATT and SNEGSKA (reference sequence). Trimming took off 3 bases at V and 0 bases at J, with 3 bases between the two ends. The CDR3 here is CSASGSGNTIYF. CDR3 sequence (DNA): TGCAGTGCTAGCGGCTCTGGAAACACCATATATTTT.